This is a list of T cell receptor beta chains from one sample in a study of a mutant IDH1 vaccine in newly diagnosed glioma. Generated by immunoSEQ multiplex PCR, the TCRdb table keeps only in-frame clones and is missing some. The sample contains about 50,000 clones, 70% to 90% of which appear only once. The sample here was PBMCs, taken from a glioma patient treated with radiotherapy, temozolomide or both. These receptors all stem from a man between 35 and 55 years old with glioma. The CDR3 runs from the conserved cysteine through the conserved F or W. D genes are given only for firm matches.

j_call,d_call,v_call,cdr3_nt,cdr3_aa
TRBJ2-7,TRBD2,TRBV5-1,TGCGCCAGCAGCGGGCTAGCGGGAGATCTTCCCAGCTCCTACGAGCAGTACTTC,CASSGLAGDLPSSYEQYF
TRBJ1-2,TRBD1,TRBV19,TGTGCCAGTAGTATAGGACGACAGGGACCAGACTATGGCTACACCTTC,CASSIGRQGPDYGYTF
TRBJ1-2,-,TRBV7-2,TGTGCCAGCAGCGAAGGGCCGGGGAGCTATGGCTACACCTTC,CASSEGPGSYGYTF
TRBJ2-7,-,TRBV5-4,TGTGCCAGCAGCTTCGGTAGCGGAACCTACGAGCAGTACTTC,CASSFGSGTYEQYF
TRBJ2-7,TRBD1,TRBV18,TGTGCCAGCTCTCCCGGACAGGGGATATCGAACGAGCAGTACTTC,CASSPGQGISNEQYF
TRBJ1-1,-,TRBV15,TGTGCCACCTCCTACTACCGGGGAGACACTGAAGCTTTCTTT,CATSYYRGDTEAFF
TRBJ1-4,-,TRBV6-5,TGTGCCAGCAGTTTAGTCTGGGATGAAAAACTGTTTTTT,CASSLVWDEKLFF
TRBJ1-4,-,TRBV7-5,TGTGCCAGAAGCCCGACAGGGGCCGAGCGAGTGGAAAAACTGTTTTTT,CARSPTGAERVEKLFF
TRBJ2-2,TRBD2,TRBV14,TGTGCCAGCAGCCACCTAGCGGGGGCGAACACCGGGGAGCTGTTTTTT,CASSHLAGANTGELFF
TRBJ2-1,-,TRBV10-3,TGTGCCATCAGTGAGTTTACGCTAGCGAGCAACAATGAGCAGTTCTTC,CAISEFTLASNNEQFF
TRBJ2-7,TRBD2,TRBV4-3,TGCGCCAGCAGCCGATATCTAGGGACTAGCTCCTACGAGCAGTACTTC,CASSRYLGTSSYEQYF
TRBJ1-5,-,TRBV19,TGTGCCAGTAGTATTACAGAAAATCAGCCCCAGCATTTT,CASSITENQPQHF
TRBJ2-4,TRBD1,TRBV7-9,TGTGCCAGCAGCTCACCTGGGACAGGGGAAAACATTCAGTACTTC,CASSSPGTGENIQYF
TRBJ2-5,TRBD2,TRBV7-2,TGTGCCAGCAGCTTAGCCGGGAGGGGAGAGACCCAGTACTTC,CASSLAGRGETQYF
TRBJ2-7,-,TRBV6-1,TGTGCCAGCAGTCCCCGGGGAGGCCGGACCAACGAGCAGTACTTC,CASSPRGGRTNEQYF
TRBJ2-7,-,TRBV21-1,TGTGCCAGCAGCAAGGGGGACAGGGCGAAACGCTACGAGCAGTACTTC,CASSKGDRAKRYEQYF
TRBJ1-5,TRBD1,TRBV19,TGTGCCAGTGATTCCTGGACAGGACACAATCAGCCCCAGCATTTT,CASDSWTGHNQPQHF